This T cell receptor beta chain was sequenced during a study of CD8+CD57+ T cells in acquired aplastic anemia. Germline values: CDR1 SGHRS, CDR2 YFSETQ. The CDR3 has 15 residues. V lost 6 bases and J lost 2; bases outside the gene matches: 4. This clonotype was counted ten times or more. Genomic DNA was employed as the template in profiling TCR beta VDJ and CDR3. MiXCR was run by TCRdb on the reads, yielding one entry per CDR3 protein. The data contain 180,000 or so distinct CDR3 sequences, 46% of them singletons. This receptor was identified in a human donor in good health. The rearrangement joins TRBV5-1 to TRBJ2-1; TRBD2 agrees at 11 bases. The sequenced sample was sorted CD4+, CD8+, or CD8+CD57+ T cells (not recorded which) from PBMCs. As DNA, the CDR3 is TGCGCCAGCAAGATGACTAGCGGGGCCTACAATGAGCAGTTCTTC. Translated, it gives CASKMTSGAYNEQFF. Combining the CDR3 with reference TRBV5-1 and TRBJ2-1 gives the whole variable domain KAGVTQTPRYLIKTRGQQVTLSCSPISGHRSVSWYQQTPGQGLQFLFEYFSETQRNKGNFPGRFSGRQFSNSRSEMNVSTLELGDSALYLCASKMTSGAYNEQFFGPGTRLTVL.